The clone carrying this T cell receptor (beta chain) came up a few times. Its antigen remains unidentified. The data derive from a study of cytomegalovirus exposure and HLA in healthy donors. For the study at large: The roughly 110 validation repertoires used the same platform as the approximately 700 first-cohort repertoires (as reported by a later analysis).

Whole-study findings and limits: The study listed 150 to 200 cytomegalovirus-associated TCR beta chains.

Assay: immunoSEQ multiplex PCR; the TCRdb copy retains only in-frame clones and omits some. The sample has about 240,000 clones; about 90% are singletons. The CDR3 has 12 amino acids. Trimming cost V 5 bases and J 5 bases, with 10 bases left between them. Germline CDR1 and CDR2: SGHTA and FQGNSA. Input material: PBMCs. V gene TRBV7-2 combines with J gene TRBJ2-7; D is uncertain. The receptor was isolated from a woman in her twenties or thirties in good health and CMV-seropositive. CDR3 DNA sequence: TGTGCCAGCAGCCCTATGCGCCACGAGCAGTACTTC. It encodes CASSPMRHEQYF. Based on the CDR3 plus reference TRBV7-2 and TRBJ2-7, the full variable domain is GAGVSQSPSNKVTEKGKDVELRCDPISGHTALYWYRQSLGQGLEFLIYFQGNSAPDKSGLPSDRFSAERTGGSVSTLTIQRTQQEDSAVYLCASSPMRHEQYFGPGTRLTVT.